This T cell receptor beta chain is drawn from a study of Ad26.COV2.S vaccination and SARS-CoV-2 variants. This clone was detected only once. Germline assignment: CDR1 MNHNY and CDR2 SVGAGI (reference sequence). The CDR3 has 13 residues. V lost 7 bases, J lost 5 bases, and 15 bases lay in between. Treatment here: 19 received Ad26.COV2.S at low or high dose, single or two shots; several received placebo; per-sample allocation not given. All samples were drawn on day 63, counting from the first vaccine or placebo injection. The sample came from a Boston adult aged 18-55 years. Assay used: immunoSEQ multiplex PCR; TCRdb lists only in-frame clones, some missing. The data show 300,000 to 350,000 clones, with approximately 90% seen just once and 6.4% held by the top ten.

J is TRBJ2-7 and V is TRBV6-6; the D gene is possibly TRBD2 (5 bases). This specimen consisted of peripheral blood, obtained in a trial of Ad26.COV2.S vaccine versus placebo. The origin of this receptor is a person aged 18-60 years who received the Ad26.COV2.S COVID-19 vaccine or a placebo. The DNA for the CDR3 is TGTGCCAGCACGAGAGGGCTCCCTGACGAGCAGTACTTC. It translates to CASTRGLPDEQYF.